This T cell receptor beta chain was found in a study of T cell responses to AZD1222 COVID-19 vaccine. Study overall: Analysis merged second doses at about 4 or about 12 weeks.

Per the germline V gene, CDR1 is SGHDT and CDR2 is YYEEEE. The ends lost 4 bases at V and 6 bases at J; junction bases unmatched: 16. This CDR3 is built from 18 residues. Only in-frame clones appear in the TCRdb table, and some are missing; sequencing was by immunoSEQ multiplex PCR. The sample consists of some 86,000 clones, around 80% of them appearing once. The sample was peripheral blood, taken on day 0 of AZD1222 vaccination. The chain combines TRBV5-6 with TRBJ1-4; TRBD1 matches 9 bases. This clonotype originated in an adult in good health. CDR3 nucleotide sequence: TGTGCCAGCAGCAAGCCGGGACAGGGTCTGGTTAAGGATGAAAAACTGTTTTTT. Residues: CASSKPGQGLVKDEKLFF.